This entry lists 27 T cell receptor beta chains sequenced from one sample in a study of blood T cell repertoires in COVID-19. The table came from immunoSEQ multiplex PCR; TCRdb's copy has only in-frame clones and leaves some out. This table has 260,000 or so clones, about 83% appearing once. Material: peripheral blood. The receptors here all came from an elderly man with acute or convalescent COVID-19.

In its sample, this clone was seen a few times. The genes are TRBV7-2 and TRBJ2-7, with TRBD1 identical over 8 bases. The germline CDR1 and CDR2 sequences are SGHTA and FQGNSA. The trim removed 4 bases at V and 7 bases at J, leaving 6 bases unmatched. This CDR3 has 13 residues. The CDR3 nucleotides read TGTGCCAGCAGCTCGGACAGGGTGAGGGAGCAGTACTTC. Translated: CASSSDRVREQYF.

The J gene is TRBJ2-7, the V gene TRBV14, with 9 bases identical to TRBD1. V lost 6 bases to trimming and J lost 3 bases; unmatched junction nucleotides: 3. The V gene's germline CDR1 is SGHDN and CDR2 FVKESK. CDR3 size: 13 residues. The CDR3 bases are TGTGCCAGCAGGCGGACAGGGGTCTACGAGCAGTACTTC. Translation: CASRRTGVYEQYF.

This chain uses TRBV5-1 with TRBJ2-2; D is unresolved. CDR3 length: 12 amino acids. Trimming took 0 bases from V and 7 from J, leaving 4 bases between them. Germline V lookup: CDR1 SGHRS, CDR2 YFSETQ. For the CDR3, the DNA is TGCGCCAGCAGCTTGGGACTCGGGGAGCTGTTTTTT. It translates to CASSLGLGELFF. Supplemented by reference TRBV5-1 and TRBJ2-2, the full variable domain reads KAGVTQTPRYLIKTRGQQVTLSCSPISGHRSVSWYQQTPGQGLQFLFEYFSETQRNKGNFPGRFSGRQFSNSRSEMNVSTLELGDSALYLCASSLGLGELFFGEGSRLTVL.

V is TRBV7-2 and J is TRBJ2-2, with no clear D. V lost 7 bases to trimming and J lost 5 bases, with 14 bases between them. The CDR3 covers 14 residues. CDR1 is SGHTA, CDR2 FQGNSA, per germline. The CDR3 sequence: CASNPGLPTGELFF. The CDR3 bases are TGTGCCAGCAACCCGGGTCTTCCGACCGGGGAGCTGTTTTTT.

The CDR3 loop is CASRLDKTFQWPSGRLTYEQYF. The CDR3 DNA is TGTGCAAGTCGCTTAGATAAAACTTTTCAATGGCCTAGCGGGAGGCTAACCTACGAGCAGTACTTC. The chain combines TRBV12-2 with TRBJ2-7; whether TRBD2, the table's D call, matches the DNA was not checked. TRBV12-2 is classified as a pseudogene. The CDR3 loop spans 22 amino acids.

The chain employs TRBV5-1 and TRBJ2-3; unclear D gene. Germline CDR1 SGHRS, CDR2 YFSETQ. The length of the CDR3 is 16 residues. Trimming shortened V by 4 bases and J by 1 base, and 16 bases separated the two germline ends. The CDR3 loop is CASSPGSAVGTDTQYF. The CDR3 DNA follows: TGCGCCAGCAGCCCCGGGTCGGCCGTGGGCACAGATACGCAGTATTTT.

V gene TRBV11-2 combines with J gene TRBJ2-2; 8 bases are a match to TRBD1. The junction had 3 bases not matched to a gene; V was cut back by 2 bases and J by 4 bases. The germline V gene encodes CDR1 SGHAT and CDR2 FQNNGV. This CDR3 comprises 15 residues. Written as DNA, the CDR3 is TGTGCCAGCAGCTTAACAGGGGGTCTCACCGGGGAGCTGTTTTTT. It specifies CASSLTGGLTGELFF.

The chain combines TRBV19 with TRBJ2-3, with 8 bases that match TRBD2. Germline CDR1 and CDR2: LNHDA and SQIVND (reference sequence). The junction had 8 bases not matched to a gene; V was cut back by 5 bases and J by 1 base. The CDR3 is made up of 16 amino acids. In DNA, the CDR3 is TGTGCCAGTAGTTCCCAGAGCGGGAGCGGCACAGATACGCAGTATTTT. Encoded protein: CASSSQSGSGTDTQYF.

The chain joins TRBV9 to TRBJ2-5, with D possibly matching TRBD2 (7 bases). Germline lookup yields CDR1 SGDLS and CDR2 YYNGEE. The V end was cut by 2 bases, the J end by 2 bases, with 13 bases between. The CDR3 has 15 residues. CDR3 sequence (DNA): TGTGCCAGCAGCGTTTGGGGGGGCATACAAGAGACCCAGTACTTC. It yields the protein CASSVWGGIQETQYF.

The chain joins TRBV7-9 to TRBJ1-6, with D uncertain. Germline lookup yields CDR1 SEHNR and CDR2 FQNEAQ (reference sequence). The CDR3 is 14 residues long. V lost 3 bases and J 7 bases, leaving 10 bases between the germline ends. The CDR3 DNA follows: TGTGCCAGCAGCTTGGTGGAGAGAAATTCACCCCTCCACTTT. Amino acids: CASSLVERNSPLHF.

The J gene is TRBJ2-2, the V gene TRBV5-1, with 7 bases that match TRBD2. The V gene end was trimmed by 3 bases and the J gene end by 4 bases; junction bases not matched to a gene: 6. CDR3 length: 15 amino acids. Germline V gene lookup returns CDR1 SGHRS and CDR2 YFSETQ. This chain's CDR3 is CASSSKGGVTGELFF. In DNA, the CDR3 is TGCGCCAGCAGCTCCAAGGGAGGGGTCACCGGGGAGCTGTTTTTT.

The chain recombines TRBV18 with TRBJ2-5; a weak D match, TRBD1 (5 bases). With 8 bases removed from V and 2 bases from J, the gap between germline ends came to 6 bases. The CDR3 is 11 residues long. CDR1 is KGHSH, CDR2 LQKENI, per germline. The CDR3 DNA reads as TGTGCCAGCCGACAGCAAGAGACCCAGTACTTC. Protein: CASRQQETQYF. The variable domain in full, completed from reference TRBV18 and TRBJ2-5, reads NAGVMQNPRHLVRRRGQEARLRCSPMKGHSHVYWYRQLPEEGLKFMVYLQKENIIDESGMPKERFSAEFPKEGPSILRIQQVVRGDSAAYFCASRQQETQYFGPGTRLLVL.

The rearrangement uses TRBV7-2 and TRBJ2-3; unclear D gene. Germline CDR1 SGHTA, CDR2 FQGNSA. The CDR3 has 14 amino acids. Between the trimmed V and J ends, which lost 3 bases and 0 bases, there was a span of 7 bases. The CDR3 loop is CASSLSVSTDTQYF. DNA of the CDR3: TGTGCCAGCAGCTTGAGCGTTAGCACAGATACGCAGTATTTT. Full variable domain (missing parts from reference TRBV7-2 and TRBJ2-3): GAGVSQSPSNKVTEKGKDVELRCDPISGHTALYWYRQSLGQGLEFLIYFQGNSAPDKSGLPSDRFSAERTGGSVSTLTIQRTQQEDSAVYLCASSLSVSTDTQYFGPGTRLTVL.

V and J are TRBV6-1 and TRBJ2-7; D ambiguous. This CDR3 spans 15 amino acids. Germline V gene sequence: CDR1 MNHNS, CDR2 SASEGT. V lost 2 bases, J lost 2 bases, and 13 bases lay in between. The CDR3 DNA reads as TGTGCCAGCAGTGAATCTGCCAGGCTTCCCTACGAGCAGTACTTC. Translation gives CASSESARLPYEQYF.

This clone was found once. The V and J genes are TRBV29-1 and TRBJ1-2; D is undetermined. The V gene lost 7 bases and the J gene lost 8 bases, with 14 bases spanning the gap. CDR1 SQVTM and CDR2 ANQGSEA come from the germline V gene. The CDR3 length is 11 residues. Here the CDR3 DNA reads TGCAGCGCTGAGGTATTCAGGGGCTACACCTTC. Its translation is CSAEVFRGYTF.

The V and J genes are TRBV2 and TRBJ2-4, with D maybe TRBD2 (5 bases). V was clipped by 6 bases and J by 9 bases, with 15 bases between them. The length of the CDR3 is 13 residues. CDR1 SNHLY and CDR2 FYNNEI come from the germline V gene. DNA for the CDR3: TGTGCCAGCAGGGACTCGACGACGGTCATTCAGTACTTC. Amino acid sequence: CASRDSTTVIQYF.

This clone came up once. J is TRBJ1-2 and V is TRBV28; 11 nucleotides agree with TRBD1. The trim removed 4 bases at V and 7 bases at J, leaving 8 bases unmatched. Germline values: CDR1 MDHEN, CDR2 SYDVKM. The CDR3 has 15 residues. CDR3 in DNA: TGTGCCAGCAGTTGGGTATCGGGGACAGGGGGTGGCTACACCTTC. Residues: CASSWVSGTGGGYTF.

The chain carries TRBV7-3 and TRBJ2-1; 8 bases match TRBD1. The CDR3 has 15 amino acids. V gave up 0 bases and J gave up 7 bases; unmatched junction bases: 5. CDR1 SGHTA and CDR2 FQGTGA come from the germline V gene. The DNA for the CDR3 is TGTGCCAGCAGCTTAACGAGGACAGGGAGGAATGAGCAGTTCTTC. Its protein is CASSLTRTGRNEQFF. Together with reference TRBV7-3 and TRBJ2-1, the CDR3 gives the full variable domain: GAGVSQTPSNKVTEKGKYVELRCDPISGHTALYWYRQSLGQGPEFLIYFQGTGAADDSGLPNDRFFAVRPEGSVSTLKIQRTERGDSAVYLCASSLTRTGRNEQFFGPGTRLTVL.

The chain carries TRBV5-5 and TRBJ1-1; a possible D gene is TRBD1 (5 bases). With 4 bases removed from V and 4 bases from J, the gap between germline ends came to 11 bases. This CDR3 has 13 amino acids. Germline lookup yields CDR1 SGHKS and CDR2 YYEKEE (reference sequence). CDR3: CASSTLGGTEAFF. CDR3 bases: TGTGCCAGCAGCACCTTGGGGGGCACTGAAGCTTTCTTT.

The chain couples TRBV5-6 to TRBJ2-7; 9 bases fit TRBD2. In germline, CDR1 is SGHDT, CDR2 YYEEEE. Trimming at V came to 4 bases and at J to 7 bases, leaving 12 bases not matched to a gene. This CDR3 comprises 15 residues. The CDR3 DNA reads TGTGCCAGCAGCCCCCGTGGGCTAGCGGGATGGGAGCAGTACTTC. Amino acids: CASSPRGLAGWEQYF.

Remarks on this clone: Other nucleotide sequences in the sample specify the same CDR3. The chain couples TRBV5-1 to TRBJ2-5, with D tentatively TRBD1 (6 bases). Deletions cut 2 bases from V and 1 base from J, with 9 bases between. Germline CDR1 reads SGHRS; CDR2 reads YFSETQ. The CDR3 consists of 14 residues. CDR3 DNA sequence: TGCGCCAGCAGCTTAGGGGGATCCCAAGAGACCCAGTACTTC. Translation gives CASSLGGSQETQYF.

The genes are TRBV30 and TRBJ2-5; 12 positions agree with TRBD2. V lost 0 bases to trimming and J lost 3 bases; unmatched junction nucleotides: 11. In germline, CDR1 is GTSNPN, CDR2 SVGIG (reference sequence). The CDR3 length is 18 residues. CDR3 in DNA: TGTGCCTGGAGTGTACGGGGGGGGACTAGCGGGTACAAAGAGACCCAGTACTTC. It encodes CAWSVRGGTSGYKETQYF. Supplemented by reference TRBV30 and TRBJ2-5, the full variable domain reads SQTIHQWPATLVQPVGSPLSLECTVEGTSNPNLYWYRQAAGRGLQLLFYSVGIGQISSEVPQNLSASRPQDRQFILSSKKLLLSDSGFYLCAWSVRGGTSGYKETQYFGPGTRLLVL.

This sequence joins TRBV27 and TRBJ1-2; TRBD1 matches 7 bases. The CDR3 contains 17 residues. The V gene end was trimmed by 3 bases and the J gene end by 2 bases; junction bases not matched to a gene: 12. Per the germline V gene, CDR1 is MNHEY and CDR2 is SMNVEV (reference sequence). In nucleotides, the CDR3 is TGTGCCAGCAGTTTCCTACCCGGAGGGGGCCTCAACTATGGCTACACCTTC. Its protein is CASSFLPGGGLNYGYTF.

The CDR3 DNA follows: TGTGCCAGCAGTCCCGTGGCCAAAAACATTCAGTACTTC. Encoded protein: CASSPVAKNIQYF. The chain has TRBV28 and TRBJ2-4; D gene uncertain. Germline V gene lookup returns CDR1 MDHEN and CDR2 SYDVKM. CDR3 length: 13 amino acids. V gave up 5 bases and J gave up 1 base, with 6 bases separating them.

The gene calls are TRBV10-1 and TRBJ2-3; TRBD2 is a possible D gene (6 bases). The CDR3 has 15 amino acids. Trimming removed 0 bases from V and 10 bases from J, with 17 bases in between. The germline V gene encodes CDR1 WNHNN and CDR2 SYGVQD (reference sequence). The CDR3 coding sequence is TGCGCCAGCAGTGAGTCGACCGGCGGCCCGGGAGCGCAGTATTTT. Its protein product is CASSESTGGPGAQYF.

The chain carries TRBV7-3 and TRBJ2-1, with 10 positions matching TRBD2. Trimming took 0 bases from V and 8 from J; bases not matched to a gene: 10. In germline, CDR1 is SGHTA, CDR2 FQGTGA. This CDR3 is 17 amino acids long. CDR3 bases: TGTGCCAGCAGCTTAACGTCAGCTAGCGGGAGTAAGGATGAGCAGTTCTTC. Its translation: CASSLTSASGSKDEQFF.

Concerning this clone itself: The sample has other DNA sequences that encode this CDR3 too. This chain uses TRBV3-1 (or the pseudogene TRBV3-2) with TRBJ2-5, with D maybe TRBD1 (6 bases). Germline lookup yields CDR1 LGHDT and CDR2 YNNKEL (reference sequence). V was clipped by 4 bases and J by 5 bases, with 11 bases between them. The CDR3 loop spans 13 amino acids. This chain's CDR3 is CASSLTGSETQYF. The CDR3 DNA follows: TGTGCCAGCAGCCTAACAGGGTCCGAGACCCAGTACTTC.